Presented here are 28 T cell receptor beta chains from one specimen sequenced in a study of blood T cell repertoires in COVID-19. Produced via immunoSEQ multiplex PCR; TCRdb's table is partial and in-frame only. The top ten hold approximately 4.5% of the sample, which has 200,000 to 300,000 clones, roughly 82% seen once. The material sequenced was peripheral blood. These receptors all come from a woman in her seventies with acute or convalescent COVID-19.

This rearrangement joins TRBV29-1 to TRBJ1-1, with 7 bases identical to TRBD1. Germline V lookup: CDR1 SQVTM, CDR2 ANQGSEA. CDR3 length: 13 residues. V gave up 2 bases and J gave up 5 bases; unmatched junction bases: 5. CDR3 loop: CSVEKGAQTEAFF. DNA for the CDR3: TGCAGCGTTGAAAAGGGGGCGCAAACTGAAGCTTTCTTT.

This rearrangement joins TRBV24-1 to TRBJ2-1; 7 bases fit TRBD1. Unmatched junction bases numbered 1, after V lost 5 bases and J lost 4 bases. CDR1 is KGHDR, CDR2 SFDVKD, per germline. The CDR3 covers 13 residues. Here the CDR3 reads CATSGDSYNEQFF. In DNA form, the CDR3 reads TGTGCCACCAGTGGGGACAGTTACAATGAGCAGTTCTTC.

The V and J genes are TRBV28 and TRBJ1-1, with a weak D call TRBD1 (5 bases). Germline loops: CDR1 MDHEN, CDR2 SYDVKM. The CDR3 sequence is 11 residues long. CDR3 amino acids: CASRVNTEAFF. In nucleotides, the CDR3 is TGTGCGTCCAGGGTGAACACTGAAGCTTTCTTT. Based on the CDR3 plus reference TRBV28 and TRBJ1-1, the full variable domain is DVKVTQSSRYLVKRTGEKVFLECVQDMDHENMFWYRQDPGLGLRLIYFSYDVKMKEKGDIPEGYSVSREKKERFSLILESASTNQTSMYLCASRVNTEAFFGQGTRLTVV.

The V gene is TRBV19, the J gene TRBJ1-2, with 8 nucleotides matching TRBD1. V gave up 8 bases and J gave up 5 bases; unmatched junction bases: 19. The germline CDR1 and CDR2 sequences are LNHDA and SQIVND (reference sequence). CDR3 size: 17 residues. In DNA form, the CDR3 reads TGTGCCAGTGTTTCCATTGGCGATGGACAGGGTAGGTATGGCTACACCTTC. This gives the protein CASVSIGDGQGRYGYTF.

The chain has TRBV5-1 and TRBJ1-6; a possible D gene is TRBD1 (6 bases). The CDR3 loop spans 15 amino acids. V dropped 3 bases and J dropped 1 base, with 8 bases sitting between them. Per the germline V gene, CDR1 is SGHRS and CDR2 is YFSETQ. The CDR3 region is CASSYGQSYNSPLHF. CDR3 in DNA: TGCGCCAGCAGCTACGGACAGTCCTATAATTCACCCCTCCACTTT.

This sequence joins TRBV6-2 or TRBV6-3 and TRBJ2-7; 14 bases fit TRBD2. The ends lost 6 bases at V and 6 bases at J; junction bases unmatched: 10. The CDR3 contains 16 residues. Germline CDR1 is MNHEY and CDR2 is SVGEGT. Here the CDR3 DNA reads TGTGCCAGCAGCCAGAGACTAGCGGGGGGGCCAGGCGAGCAGTACTTC. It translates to CASSQRLAGGPGEQYF.

The CDR3 spells CASSLGTPGAQYF. The CDR3 coding sequence is TGTGCCAGCAGTCTCGGGACTCCCGGGGCCCAGTACTTC. The chain links TRBV28 to TRBJ2-5, with D possibly matching TRBD2 (6 bases). There are 13 residues in the CDR3. Trimming left V 5 bases short and J 9 bases short, with 16 bases between. Per germline, CDR1 MDHEN and CDR2 SYDVKM.

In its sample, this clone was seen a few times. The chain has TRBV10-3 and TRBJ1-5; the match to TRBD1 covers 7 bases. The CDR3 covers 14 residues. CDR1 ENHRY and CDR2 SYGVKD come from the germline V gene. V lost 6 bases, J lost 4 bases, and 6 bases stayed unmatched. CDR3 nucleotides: TGTGCCATCAGCCCCGGACAGGCAAATCAGCCCCAGCATTTT. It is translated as CAISPGQANQPQHF.

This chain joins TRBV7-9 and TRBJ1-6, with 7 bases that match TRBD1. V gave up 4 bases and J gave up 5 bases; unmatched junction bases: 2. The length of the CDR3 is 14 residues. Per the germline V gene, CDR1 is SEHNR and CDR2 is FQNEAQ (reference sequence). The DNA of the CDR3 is TGTGCCAGCAGCTCCGGGACAGATAATTCACCCCTCCACTTT. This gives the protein CASSSGTDNSPLHF. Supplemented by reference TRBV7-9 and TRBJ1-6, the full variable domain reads DTGVSQNPRHKITKRGQNVTFRCDPISEHNRLYWYRQTLGQGPEFLTYFQNEAQLEKSRLLSDRFSAERPKGSFSTLEIQRTEQGDSAMYLCASSSGTDNSPLHFGNGTRLTVT.

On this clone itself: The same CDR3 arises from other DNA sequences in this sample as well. The CDR3 DNA reads TGTGCCAGCTCACCCCCTGGGACAGGGGGGAACTATGGCTACACCTTC. It is translated as CASSPPGTGGNYGYTF. This chain joins TRBV18 and TRBJ1-2, with TRBD1 matching over 11 bases. V lost 3 bases to trimming and J lost 2 bases; unmatched junction nucleotides: 5. CDR1 is KGHSH, CDR2 LQKENI, per germline. This CDR3 comprises 16 residues.

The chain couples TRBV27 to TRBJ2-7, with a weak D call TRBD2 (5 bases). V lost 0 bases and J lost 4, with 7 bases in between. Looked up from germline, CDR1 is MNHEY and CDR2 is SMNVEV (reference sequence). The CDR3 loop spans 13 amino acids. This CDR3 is CASSLSRGYEQYF. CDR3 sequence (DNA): TGTGCCAGCAGTTTATCTCGGGGTTACGAGCAGTACTTC.

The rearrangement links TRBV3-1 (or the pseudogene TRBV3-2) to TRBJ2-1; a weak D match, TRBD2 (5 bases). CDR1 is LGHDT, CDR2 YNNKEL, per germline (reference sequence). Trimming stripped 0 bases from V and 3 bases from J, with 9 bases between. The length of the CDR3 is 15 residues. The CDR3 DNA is TGTGCCAGCAGCCAAGATCCCGACTACTACAATGAGCAGTTCTTC. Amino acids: CASSQDPDYYNEQFF.

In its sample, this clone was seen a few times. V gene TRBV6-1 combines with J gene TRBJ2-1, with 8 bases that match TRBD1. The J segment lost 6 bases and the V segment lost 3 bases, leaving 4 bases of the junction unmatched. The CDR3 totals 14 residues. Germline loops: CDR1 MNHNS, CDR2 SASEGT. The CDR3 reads CASSDRGLGNEQFF. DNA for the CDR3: TGTGCCAGCAGTGACAGGGGGCTTGGCAATGAGCAGTTCTTC.

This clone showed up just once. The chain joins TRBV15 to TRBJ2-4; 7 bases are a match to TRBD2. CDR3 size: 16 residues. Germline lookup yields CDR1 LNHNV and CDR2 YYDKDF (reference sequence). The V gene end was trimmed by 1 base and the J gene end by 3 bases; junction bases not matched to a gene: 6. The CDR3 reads CATSRALADIKNIQYF. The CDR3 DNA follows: TGTGCCACCAGCAGAGCCCTAGCGGATATCAAAAACATTCAGTACTTC.

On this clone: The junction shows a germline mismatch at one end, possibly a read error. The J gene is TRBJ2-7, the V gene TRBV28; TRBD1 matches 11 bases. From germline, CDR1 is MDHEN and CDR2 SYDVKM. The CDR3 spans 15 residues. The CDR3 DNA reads TGTGCCAGCAGTTTATCTGGACAGGGGGCTTACGGGCAGTACTTC. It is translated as CASSLSGQGAYGQYF.

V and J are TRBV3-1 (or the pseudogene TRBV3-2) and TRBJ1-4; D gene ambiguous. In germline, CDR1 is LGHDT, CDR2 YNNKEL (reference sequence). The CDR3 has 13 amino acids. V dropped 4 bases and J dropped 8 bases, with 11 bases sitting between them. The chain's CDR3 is CASSPSLREKLFF. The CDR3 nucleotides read TGTGCCAGCAGCCCCTCGCTGAGGGAAAAACTGTTTTTT.

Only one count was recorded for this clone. CDR3: CATDPGTVNSPLHF. CDR3 DNA sequence: TGTGCCACCGATCCCGGGACAGTTAATTCACCCCTCCACTTT. The V and J genes are TRBV7-9 and TRBJ1-6, with 7 bases matching TRBD1. This CDR3 is 14 amino acids long. V was clipped by 10 bases and J by 6 bases; unmatched bases: 9. CDR1 is SEHNR and CDR2 is FQNEAQ in the germline V gene (reference sequence).

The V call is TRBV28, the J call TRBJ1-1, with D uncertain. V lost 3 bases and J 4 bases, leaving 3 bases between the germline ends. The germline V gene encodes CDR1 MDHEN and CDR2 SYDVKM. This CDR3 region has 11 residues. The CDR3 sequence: CASSLSTEAFF. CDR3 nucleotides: TGTGCCAGCAGTTTGAGCACTGAAGCTTTCTTT.

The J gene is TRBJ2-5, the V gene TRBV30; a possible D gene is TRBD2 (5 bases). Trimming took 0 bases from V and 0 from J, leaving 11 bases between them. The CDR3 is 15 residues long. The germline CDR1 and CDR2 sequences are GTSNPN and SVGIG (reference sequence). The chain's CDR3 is CAWSVGGRNQETQYF. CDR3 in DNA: TGTGCCTGGAGTGTAGGAGGACGGAACCAAGAGACCCAGTACTTC.

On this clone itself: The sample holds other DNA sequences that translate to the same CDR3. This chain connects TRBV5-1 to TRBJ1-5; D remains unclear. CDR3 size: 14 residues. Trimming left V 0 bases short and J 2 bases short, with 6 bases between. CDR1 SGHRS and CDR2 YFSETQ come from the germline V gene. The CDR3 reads CASSLVGGNQPQHF. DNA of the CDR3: TGCGCCAGCAGCTTGGTGGGAGGCAATCAGCCCCAGCATTTT.

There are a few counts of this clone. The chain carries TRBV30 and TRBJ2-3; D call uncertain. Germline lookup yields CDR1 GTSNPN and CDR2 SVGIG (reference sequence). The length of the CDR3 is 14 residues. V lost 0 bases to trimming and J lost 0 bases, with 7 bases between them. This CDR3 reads CAWSVRLSTDTQYF. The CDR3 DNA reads TGTGCCTGGAGTGTGAGGCTTAGCACAGATACGCAGTATTTT.

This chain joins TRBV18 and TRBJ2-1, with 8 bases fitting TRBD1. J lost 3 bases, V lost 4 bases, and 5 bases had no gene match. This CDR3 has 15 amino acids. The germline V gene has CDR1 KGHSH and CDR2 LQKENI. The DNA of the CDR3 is TGTGCCAGCTCACTGGGACAGGCTATCTACAATGAGCAGTTCTTC. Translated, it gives CASSLGQAIYNEQFF.

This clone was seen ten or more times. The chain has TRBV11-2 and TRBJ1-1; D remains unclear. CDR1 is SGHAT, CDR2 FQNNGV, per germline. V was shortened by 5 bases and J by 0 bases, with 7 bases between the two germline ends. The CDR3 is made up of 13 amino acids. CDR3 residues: CASSTGVNTEAFF. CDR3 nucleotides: TGTGCCAGCAGCACGGGAGTGAACACTGAAGCTTTCTTT.

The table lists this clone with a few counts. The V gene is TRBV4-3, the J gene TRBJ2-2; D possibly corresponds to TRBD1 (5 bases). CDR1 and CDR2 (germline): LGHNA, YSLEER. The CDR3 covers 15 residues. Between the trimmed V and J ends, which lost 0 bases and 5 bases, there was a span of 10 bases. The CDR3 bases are TGCGCCAGCAGCCAAGAATCAGGGCGAACCGGGGAGCTGTTTTTT. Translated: CASSQESGRTGELFF.

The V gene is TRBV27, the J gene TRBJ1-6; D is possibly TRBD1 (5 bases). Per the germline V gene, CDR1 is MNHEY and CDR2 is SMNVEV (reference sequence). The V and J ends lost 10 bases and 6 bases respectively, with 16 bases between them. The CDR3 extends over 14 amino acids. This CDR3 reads CATPTGRGNSPLHF. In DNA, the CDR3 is TGTGCCACTCCGACCGGGAGGGGTAATTCACCCCTCCACTTT.

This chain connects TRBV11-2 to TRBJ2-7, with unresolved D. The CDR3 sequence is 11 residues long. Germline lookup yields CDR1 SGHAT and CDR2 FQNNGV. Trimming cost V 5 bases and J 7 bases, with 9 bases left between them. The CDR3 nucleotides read TGTGCCAGCAGCGATTTGAGGGAGCAGTACTTC. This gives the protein CASSDLREQYF.

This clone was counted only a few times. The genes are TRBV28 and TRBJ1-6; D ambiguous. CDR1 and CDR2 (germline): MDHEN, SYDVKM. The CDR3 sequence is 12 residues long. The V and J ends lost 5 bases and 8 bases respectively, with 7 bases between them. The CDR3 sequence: CASSPRYSPLHF. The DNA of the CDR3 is TGTGCCAGCAGTCCTAGGTATTCACCCCTCCACTTT.

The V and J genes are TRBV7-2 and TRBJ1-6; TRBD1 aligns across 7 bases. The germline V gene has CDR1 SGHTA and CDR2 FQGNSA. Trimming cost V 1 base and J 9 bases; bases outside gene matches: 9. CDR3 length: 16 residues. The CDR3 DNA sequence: TGTGCCAGCAGCTTAGACCCGACAGGGTCAACTTCACCCCTCCACTTT. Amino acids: CASSLDPTGSTSPLHF.